A selection of T cell receptor beta chains follows, all from one sample in a study of cytotoxic CD8 clonotypes in ibrutinib-treated CLL. TCRdb keeps only in-frame clones here, not all; method: immunoSEQ multiplex PCR. The profile shows around 200,000 clones, around 75% of them singletons. This material consisted of PBMCs, taken after 12 months of ibrutinib treatment. These receptors originate from a human donor with chronic lymphocytic leukemia. CDR3s include the opening cysteine and the closing phenylalanine or tryptophan. Fields, in order: clone size, J gene, V gene, CDR3 protein. Not all rows give a size; the values are once, few, many and, for expanded clones, a class.

- | TRBJ1-1 | TRBV9 | CASSVATANTEAFF
- | TRBJ2-3 | TRBV5-1 | CASSPQLWATSGSGDTQYF
- | TRBJ1-6 | TRBV18 | CASSPESYNSPLHF
- | TRBJ2-7 | TRBV19 | CASSPGDRYYEQYF
- | TRBJ1-5 | TRBV5-1 | CASSFQGMRNQPQHF
few | TRBJ2-3 | TRBV6-5 | CASSRDVDTQYF
many | TRBJ1-1 | TRBV4-1 | CASSLIRMNTEAFF
once | TRBJ1-5 | TRBV30 | CAWRGPGNQPQHF
- | TRBJ1-2 | TRBV28 | CASSFGGAGYGYTF
- | TRBJ2-2 | TRBV9 | CASSVRTGGPELFF
- | TRBJ1-6 | TRBV27 | CASSPKLDSPLHF
- | TRBJ1-2 | TRBV6-5 | CASSLGSYYGYTF
- | TRBJ2-3 | TRBV6-5 | CATQKQITDTQYF
- | TRBJ1-1 | TRBV12-5 | CASAPWGEGVEAFF
- | TRBJ2-2 | TRBV18 | CASSPQTSEAGELFF
- | TRBJ2-7 | TRBV18 | CASSPILAGAYEQYF
- | TRBJ2-1 | TRBV7-9 | CASSLDYFNEQFF
- | TRBJ2-1 | TRBV9 | CASSSTGTGRVGEQFF
- | TRBJ1-2 | TRBV7-3 | CASSATGTGVGYTF
- | TRBJ2-7 | TRBV27 | CASITAGKGAYEQYF
- | TRBJ1-1 | TRBV6-6 | CATLRTSRSEAFF
- | TRBJ2-2 | TRBV4-2 | CASSPGSSDTGELFF
- | TRBJ1-3 | TRBV5-1 | CASSTGTGFSGNTIYF
once | TRBJ1-1 | TRBV9 | CASSETANTEAFF
- | TRBJ2-1 | TRBV9 | CASSVRPQGNEQFF
- | TRBJ2-2 | TRBV27 | CASSSSLAGGAFPTGELFF
- | TRBJ1-1 | TRBV27 | CASRSDLEAFF
once | TRBJ2-5 | TRBV7-2 | CASSFHGHGETQYF
- | TRBJ1-2 | TRBV15 | CATSRDRGRLRYTF
- | TRBJ2-7 | TRBV27 | CASSYTSGYEQYF
- | TRBJ2-7 | TRBV9 | CASSVGQGSEQYF
few | TRBJ1-1 | TRBV4-1 | CASSPGQNTEAFF
- | TRBJ2-5 | TRBV11-2 | CASSFTSGLQETQYF
- | TRBJ1-1 | TRBV4-3 | CASSPGRAQNTEAFF
few | TRBJ1-2 | TRBV9 | CASIPGDIYGYTF
- | TRBJ2-4 | TRBV9 | CASSAGGLAKEAKNIQYF
many | TRBJ1-3 | TRBV30 | CAWSPFGLNSGNTIYF
- | TRBJ1-1 | TRBV19 | CASSIAHPTGRNTEAFF
- | TRBJ2-1 | TRBV6-4 | CASSVGVNNNEQFF
once | TRBJ2-3 | TRBV9 | CASSVDHTQYF
few | TRBJ2-1 | TRBV7-9 | CASRDSFNEQFF
- | TRBJ2-3 | TRBV29-1 | CSADRGGGPDTQYF
- | TRBJ1-3 | TRBV15 | CATSRAPVRNSGNTIYF
- | TRBJ2-7 | TRBV27 | CASSPTLAASSYEQYF